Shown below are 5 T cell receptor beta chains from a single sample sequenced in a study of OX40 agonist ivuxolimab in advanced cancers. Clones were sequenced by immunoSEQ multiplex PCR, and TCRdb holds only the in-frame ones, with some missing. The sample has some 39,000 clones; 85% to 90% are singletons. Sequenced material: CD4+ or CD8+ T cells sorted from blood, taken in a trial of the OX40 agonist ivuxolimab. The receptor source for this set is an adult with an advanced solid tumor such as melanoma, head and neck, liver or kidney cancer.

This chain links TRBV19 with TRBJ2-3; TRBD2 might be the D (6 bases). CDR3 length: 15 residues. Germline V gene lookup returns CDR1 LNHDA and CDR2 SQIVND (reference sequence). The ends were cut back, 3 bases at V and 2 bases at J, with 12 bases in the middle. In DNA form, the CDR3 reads TGTGCCAGTAGTATTGTGGCTAGCGACACAGATACGCAGTATTTT. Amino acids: CASSIVASDTDTQYF.

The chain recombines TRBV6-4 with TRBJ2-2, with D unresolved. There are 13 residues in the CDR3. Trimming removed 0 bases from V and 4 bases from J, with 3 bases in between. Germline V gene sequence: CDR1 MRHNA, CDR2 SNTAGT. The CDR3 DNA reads TGTGCCAGCAGTGACTCGACCACCGGGGAGCTGTTTTTT. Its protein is CASSDSTTGELFF.

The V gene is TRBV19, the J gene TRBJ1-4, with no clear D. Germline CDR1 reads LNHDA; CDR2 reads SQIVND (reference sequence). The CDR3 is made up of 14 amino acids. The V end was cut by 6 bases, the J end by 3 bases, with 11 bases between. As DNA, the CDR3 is TGTGCCAGTAGAGAAGGGTGGCCTAATGAAAAACTGTTTTTT. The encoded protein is CASREGWPNEKLFF.

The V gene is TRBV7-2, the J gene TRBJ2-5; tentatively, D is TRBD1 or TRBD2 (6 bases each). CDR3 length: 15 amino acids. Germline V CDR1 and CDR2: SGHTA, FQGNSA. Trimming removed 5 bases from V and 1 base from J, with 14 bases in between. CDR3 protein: CASSRSGGPQETQYF. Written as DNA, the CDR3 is TGTGCCAGCAGCCGTAGTGGGGGGCCCCAAGAGACCCAGTACTTC.

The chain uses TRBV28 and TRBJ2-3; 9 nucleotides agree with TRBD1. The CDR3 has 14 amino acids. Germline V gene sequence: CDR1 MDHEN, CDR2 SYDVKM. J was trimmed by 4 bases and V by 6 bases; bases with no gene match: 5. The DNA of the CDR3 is TGTGCCAGCAGCCCTCGACAGGGGGCAGATACGCAGTATTTT. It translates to CASSPRQGADTQYF. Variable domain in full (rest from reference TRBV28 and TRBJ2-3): DVKVTQSSRYLVKRTGEKVFLECVQDMDHENMFWYRQDPGLGLRLIYFSYDVKMKEKGDIPEGYSVSREKKERFSLILESASTNQTSMYLCASSPRQGADTQYFGPGTRLTVL.